This TCR beta chain stems from a study of OX40 agonist ivuxolimab in advanced cancers. On the study more broadly: Clinicians treated patients with ivuxolimab, an agonistic anti-OX40 (CD134) antibody.

From germline, CDR1 is SGHDT and CDR2 YYEEEE. With 1 base clipped from V and 5 bases from J, the junction kept 10 bases outside the gene matches. This CDR3 is built from 17 residues. For this clone: Its cognate antigen is unknown.

The method was immunoSEQ multiplex PCR; TCRdb's version includes in-frame clones alone and lacks a portion of them. The sample holds around 67,000 clones, around 83% seen once. Notes on the study in general: Antigen targets of the expanded peripheral T cells went undetermined.

Sample: CD4+ or CD8+ T cells sorted from blood, taken in a trial of the OX40 agonist ivuxolimab. The chain links TRBV5-6 to TRBJ1-5, with 9 bases identical to TRBD1. This sequence originates from an adult with an advanced solid tumor such as melanoma, head and neck, liver or kidney cancer. The CDR3 spells CASSLRLTGGSHQPQHF. Here the CDR3 DNA reads TGTGCCAGCAGCTTGCGTCTCACAGGGGGCTCTCATCAGCCCCAGCATTTT.